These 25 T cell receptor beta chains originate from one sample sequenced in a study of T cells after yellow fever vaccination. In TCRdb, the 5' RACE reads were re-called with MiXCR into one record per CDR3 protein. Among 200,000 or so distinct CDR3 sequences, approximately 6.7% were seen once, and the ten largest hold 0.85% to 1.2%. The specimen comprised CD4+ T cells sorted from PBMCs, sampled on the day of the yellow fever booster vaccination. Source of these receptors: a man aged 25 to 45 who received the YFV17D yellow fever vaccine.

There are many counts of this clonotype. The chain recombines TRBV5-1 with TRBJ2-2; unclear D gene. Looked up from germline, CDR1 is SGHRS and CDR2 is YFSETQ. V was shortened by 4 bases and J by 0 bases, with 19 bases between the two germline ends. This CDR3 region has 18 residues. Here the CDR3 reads CASSPNPGSTPNTGELFF. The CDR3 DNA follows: TGCGCCAGCAGCCCTAACCCGGGTTCCACCCCGAACACCGGGGAGCTGTTTTTT.

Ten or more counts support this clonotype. CDR3 bases: TGTGCCAGCAGCCAAGGGAAGGGATATCGGTTTGAGCAGTTCTTC. Translating gives CASSQGKGYRFEQFF. J is TRBJ2-1 and V is TRBV3-1; D ambiguous. The CDR3 contains 15 residues. The V end was cut by 1 base, the J end by 9 bases, with 16 bases between. Per germline, CDR1 LGHDT and CDR2 YNNKEL (reference sequence).

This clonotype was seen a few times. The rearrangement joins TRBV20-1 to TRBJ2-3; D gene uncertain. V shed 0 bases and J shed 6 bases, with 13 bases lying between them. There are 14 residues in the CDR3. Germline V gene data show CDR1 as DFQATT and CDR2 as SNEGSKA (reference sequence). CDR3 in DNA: TGCAGTGCTAGAGATTCCAGTCGAGCGGATACGCAGTATTTT. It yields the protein CSARDSSRADTQYF.

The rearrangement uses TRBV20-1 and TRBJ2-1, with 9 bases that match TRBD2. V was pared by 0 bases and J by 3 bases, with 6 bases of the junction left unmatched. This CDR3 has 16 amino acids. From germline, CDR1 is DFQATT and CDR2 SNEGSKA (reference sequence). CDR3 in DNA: TGCAGTGCTAGAGACAGAGGCGGGAGGGGCTACAATGAGCAGTTCTTC. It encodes CSARDRGGRGYNEQFF.

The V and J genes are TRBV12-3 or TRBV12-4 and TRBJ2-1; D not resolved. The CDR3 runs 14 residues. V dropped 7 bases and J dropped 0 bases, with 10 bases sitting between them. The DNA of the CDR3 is TGTGCCAGCACCCCGGCCGGCTCCTACAATGAGCAGTTCTTC. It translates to CASTPAGSYNEQFF.

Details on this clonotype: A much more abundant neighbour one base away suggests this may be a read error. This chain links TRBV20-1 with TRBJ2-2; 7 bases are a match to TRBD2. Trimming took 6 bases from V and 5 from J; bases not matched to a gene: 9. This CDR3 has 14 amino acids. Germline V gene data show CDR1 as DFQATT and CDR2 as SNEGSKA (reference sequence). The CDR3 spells CSARGGSRTGELFF. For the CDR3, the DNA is TGCAGTGCCCGGGGAGGGAGTAGGACCGGGGAGCTGTTTTTT.

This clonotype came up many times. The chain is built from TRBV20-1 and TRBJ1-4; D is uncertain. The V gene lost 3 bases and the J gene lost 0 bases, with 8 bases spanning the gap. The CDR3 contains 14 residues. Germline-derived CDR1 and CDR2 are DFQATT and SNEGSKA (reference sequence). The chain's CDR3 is CSASRDATNEKLFF. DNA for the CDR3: TGCAGTGCTAGTCGTGACGCAACTAATGAAAAACTGTTTTTT.

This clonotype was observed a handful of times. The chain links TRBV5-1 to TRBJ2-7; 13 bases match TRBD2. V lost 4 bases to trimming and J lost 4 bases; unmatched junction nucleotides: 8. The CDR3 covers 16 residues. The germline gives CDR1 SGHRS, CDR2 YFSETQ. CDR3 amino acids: CASSIAGTSGVYEQYF. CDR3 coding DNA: TGCGCCAGCAGCATTGCCGGGACTAGCGGGGTATACGAGCAGTACTTC. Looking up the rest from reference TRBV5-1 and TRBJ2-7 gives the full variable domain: KAGVTQTPRYLIKTRGQQVTLSCSPISGHRSVSWYQQTPGQGLQFLFEYFSETQRNKGNFPGRFSGRQFSNSRSEMNVSTLELGDSALYLCASSIAGTSGVYEQYFGPGTRLTVT.

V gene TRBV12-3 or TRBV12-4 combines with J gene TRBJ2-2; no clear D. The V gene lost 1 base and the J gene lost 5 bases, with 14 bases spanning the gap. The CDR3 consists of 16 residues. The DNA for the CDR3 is TGTGCCAGCAGTTTAGGATCGACGGTGGGGACCGGGGAGCTGTTTTTT. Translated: CASSLGSTVGTGELFF.

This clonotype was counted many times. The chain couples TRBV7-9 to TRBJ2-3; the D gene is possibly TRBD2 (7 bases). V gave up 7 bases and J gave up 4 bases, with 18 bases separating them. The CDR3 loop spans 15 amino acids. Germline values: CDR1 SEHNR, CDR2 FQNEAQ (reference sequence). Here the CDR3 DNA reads TGTGCCAGCACTAAAGCTGGGGGGGCCTCAGATACGCAGTATTTT. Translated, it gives CASTKAGGASDTQYF. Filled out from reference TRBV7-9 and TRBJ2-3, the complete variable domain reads DTGVSQNPRHKITKRGQNVTFRCDPISEHNRLYWYRQTLGQGPEFLTYFQNEAQLEKSRLLSDRFSAERPKGSFSTLEIQRTEQGDSAMYLCASTKAGGASDTQYFGPGTRLTVL.

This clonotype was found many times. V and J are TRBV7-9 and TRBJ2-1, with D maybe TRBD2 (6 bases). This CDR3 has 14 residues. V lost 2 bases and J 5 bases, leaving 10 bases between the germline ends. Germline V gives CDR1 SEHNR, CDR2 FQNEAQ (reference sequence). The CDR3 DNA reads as TGTGCCAGCAGCTTATCGGGAGCTCACAATGAGCAGTTCTTC. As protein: CASSLSGAHNEQFF.

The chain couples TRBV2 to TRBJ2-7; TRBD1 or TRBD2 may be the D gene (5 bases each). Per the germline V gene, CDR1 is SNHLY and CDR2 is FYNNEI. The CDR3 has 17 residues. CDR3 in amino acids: CTLCLSRGTKSSYEQYF. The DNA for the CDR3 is TGTACCCTCTGTTTATCGAGAGGGACGAAAAGCTCCTACGAGCAGTACTTC.

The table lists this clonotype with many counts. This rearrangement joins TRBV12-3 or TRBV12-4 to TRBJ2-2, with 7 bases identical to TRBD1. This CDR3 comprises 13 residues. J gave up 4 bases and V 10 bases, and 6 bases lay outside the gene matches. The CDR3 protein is CATTGVGTGELFF. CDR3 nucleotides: TGTGCCACCACAGGGGTTGGCACCGGGGAGCTGTTTTTT.

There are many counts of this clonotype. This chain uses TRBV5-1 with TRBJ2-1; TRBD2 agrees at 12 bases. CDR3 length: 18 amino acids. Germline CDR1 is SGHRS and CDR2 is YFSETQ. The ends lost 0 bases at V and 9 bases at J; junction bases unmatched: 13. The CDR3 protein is CASSLASSSGRAFSEQFF. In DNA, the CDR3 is TGCGCCAGCAGCTTGGCCTCGTCTAGCGGGAGGGCCTTTAGTGAGCAGTTCTTC.

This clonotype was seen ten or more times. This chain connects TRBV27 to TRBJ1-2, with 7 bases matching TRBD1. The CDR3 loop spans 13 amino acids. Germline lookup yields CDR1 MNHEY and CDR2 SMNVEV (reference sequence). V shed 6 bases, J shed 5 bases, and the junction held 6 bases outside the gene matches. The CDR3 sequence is CASRSQGWYGYTF. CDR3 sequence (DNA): TGTGCCAGCAGGTCACAGGGGTGGTATGGCTACACCTTC.

The CDR3 sequence: CASSLLFQLTGASGNTIYF. Written as DNA, the CDR3 is TGTGCCAGCAGCCTCCTTTTCCAATTGACAGGGGCTTCCGGAAACACCATATATTTT. The chain recombines TRBV3-1 with TRBJ1-3, with 8 bases matching TRBD1. Trimming removed 4 bases from V and 4 bases from J; junction bases left unmatched: 18. The CDR3 length is 19 residues. Germline loops: CDR1 LGHDT, CDR2 YNNKEL (reference sequence).

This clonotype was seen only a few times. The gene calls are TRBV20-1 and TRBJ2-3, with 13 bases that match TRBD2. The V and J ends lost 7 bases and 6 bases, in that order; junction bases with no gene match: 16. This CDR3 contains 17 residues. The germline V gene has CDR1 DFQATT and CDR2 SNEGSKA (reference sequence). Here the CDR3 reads CSVSTSGTSGTMDTQYF. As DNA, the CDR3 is TGCAGTGTTTCTACCTCCGGGACTAGCGGGACCATGGATACGCAGTATTTT.

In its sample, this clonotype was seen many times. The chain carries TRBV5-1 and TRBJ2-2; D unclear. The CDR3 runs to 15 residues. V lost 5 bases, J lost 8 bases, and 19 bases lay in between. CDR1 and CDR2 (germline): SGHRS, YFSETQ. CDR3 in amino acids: CASSTQLNHAGELFF. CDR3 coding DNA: TGCGCCAGCAGTACTCAGCTAAATCATGCTGGGGAGCTGTTTTTT.

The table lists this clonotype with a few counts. Here the CDR3 DNA reads TGTGCCAGCAGTCCGGCCGGGACAGGTCTGACAAATCAGCCCCAGCATTTT. It codes for CASSPAGTGLTNQPQHF. The V call is TRBV28, the J call TRBJ1-5, with TRBD1 matching over 8 bases. V lost 5 bases, J lost 4 bases, and 13 bases stayed unmatched. Germline lookup yields CDR1 MDHEN and CDR2 SYDVKM. The length of the CDR3 is 17 residues.

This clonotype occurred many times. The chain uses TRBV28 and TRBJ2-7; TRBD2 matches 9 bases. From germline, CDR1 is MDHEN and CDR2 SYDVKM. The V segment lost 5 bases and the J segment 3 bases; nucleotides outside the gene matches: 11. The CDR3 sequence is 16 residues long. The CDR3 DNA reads TGTGCCAGCAGTAATGGTCCAGCGGGAGGTGGCTACGAGCAGTACTTC. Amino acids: CASSNGPAGGGYEQYF.

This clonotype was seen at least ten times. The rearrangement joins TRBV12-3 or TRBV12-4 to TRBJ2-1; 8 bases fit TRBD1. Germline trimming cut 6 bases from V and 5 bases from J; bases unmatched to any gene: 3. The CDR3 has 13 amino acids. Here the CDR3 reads CASRDRANNEQFF. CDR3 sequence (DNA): TGTGCCAGCAGGGACAGGGCTAACAATGAGCAGTTCTTC.

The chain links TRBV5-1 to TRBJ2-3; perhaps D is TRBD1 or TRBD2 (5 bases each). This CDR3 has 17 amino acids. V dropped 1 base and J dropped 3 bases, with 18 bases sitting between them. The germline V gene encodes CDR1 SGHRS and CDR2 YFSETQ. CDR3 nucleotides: TGCGCCAGCAGCTTGAGGGACGACCTCAAGAGAACAGATACGCAGTATTTT. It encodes CASSLRDDLKRTDTQYF.

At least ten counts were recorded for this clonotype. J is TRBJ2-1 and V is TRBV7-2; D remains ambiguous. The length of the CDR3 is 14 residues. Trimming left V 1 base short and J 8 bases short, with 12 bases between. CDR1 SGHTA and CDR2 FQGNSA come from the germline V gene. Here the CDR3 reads CASSLGPPGYEQFF. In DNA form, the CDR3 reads TGTGCCAGCAGCTTAGGCCCCCCGGGCTATGAGCAGTTCTTC.

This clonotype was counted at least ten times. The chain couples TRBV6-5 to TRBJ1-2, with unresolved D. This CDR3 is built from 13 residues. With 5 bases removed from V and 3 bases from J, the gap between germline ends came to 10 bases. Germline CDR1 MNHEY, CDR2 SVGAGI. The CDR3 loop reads CASSQRPDYGYTF. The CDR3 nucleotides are TGTGCCAGCAGTCAGAGACCGGACTATGGCTACACCTTC.

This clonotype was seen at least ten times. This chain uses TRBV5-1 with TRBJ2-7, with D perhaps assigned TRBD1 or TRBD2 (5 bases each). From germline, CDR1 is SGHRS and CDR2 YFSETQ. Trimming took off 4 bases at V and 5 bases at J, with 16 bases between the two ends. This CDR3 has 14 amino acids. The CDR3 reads CASSTRDRVDEQYF. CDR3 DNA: TGCGCCAGCAGCACCAGGGACCGAGTTGACGAGCAGTACTTC.